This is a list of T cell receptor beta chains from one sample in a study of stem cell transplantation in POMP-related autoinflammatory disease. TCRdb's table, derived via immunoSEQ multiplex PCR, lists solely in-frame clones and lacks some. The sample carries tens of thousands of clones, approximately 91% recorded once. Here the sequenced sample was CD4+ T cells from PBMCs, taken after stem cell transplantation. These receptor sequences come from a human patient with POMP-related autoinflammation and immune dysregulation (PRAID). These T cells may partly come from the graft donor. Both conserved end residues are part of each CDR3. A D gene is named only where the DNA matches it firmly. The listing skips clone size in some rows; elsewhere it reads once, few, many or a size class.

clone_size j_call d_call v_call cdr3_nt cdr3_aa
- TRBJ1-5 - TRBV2 TGTGCCAGCAGTGAAGCGGATACCTACCGTAGCGGGAATAGCAATCAGCCCCAGCATTTT CASSEADTYRSGNSNQPQHF
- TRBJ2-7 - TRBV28 TGTGCCAGCAGCCCTTCGGGGACTTACGAGCAGTACTTC CASSPSGTYEQYF
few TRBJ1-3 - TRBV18 TGTGCCAGCTCACCAAGGCCGCTGGATGTCTCTGGAAACACCATATATTTT CASSPRPLDVSGNTIYF
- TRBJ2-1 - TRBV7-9 TGTGCCAGCAGCCCCAGGACTGGGTTTCTCTTCTACAATGAGCAGTTCTTC CASSPRTGFLFYNEQFF
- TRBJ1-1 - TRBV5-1 TGCGCCAGCAGCTTGGCCGCGGGGGTGAACACTGAAGCTTTCTTT CASSLAAGVNTEAFF
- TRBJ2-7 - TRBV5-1 TGCGCCAGCAGCTTGGACGTAAACTCCTACGAGCAGTACTTC CASSLDVNSYEQYF
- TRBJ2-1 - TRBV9 TGTGCCAGCAGCGTAGATTCCCGCGGTGAGCAGTTCTTC CASSVDSRGEQFF
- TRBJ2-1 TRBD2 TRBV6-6 TGTGCCAGCAGTTGGCTAGCGGGGGGGCGGAATGAGCAGTTCTTC CASSWLAGGRNEQFF
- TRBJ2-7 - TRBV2 TGTGCCAGCAGTGATTGGTACGAGCAGTACTTC CASSDWYEQYF
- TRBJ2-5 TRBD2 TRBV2 TGTGCCAGCAGTGATCGGCTAGCGGGACAAGAGACCCAGTACTTC CASSDRLAGQETQYF
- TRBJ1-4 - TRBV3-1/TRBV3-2 TGTGCCAGCAGCCCACACAGGGTTGTGGATGAAAAACTGTTTTTT CASSPHRVVDEKLFF
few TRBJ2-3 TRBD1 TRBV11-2 TGTGCCAGCAGCCTTGGACAGGGGGGGGATACGCAGTATTTT CASSLGQGGDTQYF
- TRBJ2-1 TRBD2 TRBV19 TGTGCCAGTAGTCCTAGGGGGACTAGCGGCTCATATGAGCAGTTCTTC CASSPRGTSGSYEQFF
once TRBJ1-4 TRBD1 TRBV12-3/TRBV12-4 TGTGCCAGCAGGGCGGGACAGAGAAAACTGTTTTTT CASRAGQRKLFF
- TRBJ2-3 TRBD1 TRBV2 TGTGCCAGCACCCTAGGGACAGGGGAGTCAGATACGCAGTATTTT CASTLGTGESDTQYF
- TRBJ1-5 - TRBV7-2 TGTGCCAGCAGCCCACAGGGAGCTGGCAATCAGCCCCAGCATTTT CASSPQGAGNQPQHF
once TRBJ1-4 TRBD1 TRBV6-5 TGTGCCAGCAGTTTTGCCGGGACAGGGGATGAAAAACTGTTTTTT CASSFAGTGDEKLFF
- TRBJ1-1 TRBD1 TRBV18 TGTGCCAGCTCACCTCGACAGGGTAACACTGAAGCTTTCTTT CASSPRQGNTEAFF
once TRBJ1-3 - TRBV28 TGTGCCAGCAGCCAAGGATCGGCTGGAAACACCATATATTTT CASSQGSAGNTIYF
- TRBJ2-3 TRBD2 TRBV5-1 TGCGCCAGCAGCTCGACTAGCGTGCGAACAGATACGCAGTATTTT CASSSTSVRTDTQYF
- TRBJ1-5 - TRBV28 TGTGCCAGCAGTTTAAATGGACAGCCCCAGCATTTT CASSLNGQPQHF
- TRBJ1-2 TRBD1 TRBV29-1 TGCAGCGTTGCGGGACAGCTCGGCTACACCTTC CSVAGQLGYTF
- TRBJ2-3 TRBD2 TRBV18 TGTGCCAGCTCACTGTTAGCGGGGTACACAGATACGCAGTATTTT CASSLLAGYTDTQYF
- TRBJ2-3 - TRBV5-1 TGCGCCAGCAGCTTGGGGCAGCAAGAAGATACGCAGTATTTT CASSLGQQEDTQYF